The 8 T cell receptor beta chains below all came from one sample that was sequenced in a study of CXCR3-negative and CXCR3-positive naive CD8 T cells. Findings and caveats of the study: Naive cells positive for CXCR3 carried more hydrophobic TRB CDR3s than CXCR3-negative ones.

5' RACE that incorporated UMI labels was used to prepare the TRB cDNA libraries. TCRdb reprocessed the 5' RACE reads; each CDR3 protein has one entry and no DNA is given. This sample's table reports about 150,000 distinct CDR3 sequences. No antigen has been assigned to these receptors. Sequenced input: naive CXCR3+ CD8+ T cells from blood. Stated subset: CD45RO-CCR7+CD27+CD95- naive CD8+ T cells expressing CXCR3 (TNR3+). These receptors originate from a human donor in good health. Some clones in this sample may be carry-over from other donors' samples.

The J gene is TRBJ2-7, the V gene TRBV9. Germline CDR1 and CDR2: SGDLS and YYNGEE. This CDR3 is built from 15 residues. The CDR3 sequence is CASSPLSGSYYEQYF. The complete variable domain, with remaining parts taken from reference TRBV9 and TRBJ2-7, reads DSGVTQTPKHLITATGQRVTLRCSPRSGDLSVYWYQQSLDQGLQFLIQYYNGEERAKGNILERFSAQQFPDLHSELNLSSLELGDSALYFCASSPLSGSYYEQYFGPGTRLTVT.

J is TRBJ2-2 and V is TRBV12-3 or TRBV12-4; TCRdb names TRBD1, which stays unverified in the absence of DNA. This CDR3 comprises 17 residues. The CDR3 loop is CASSFWTSKANTGELFF.

The rearrangement uses TRBV20-1 and TRBJ2-1; the TCRdb D gene call, TRBD2, has no DNA to confirm it. CDR1 is DFQATT and CDR2 is SNEGSKA in the germline V gene (reference sequence). This CDR3 spans 15 amino acids. CDR3 loop: CSAREGLAVYNEQFF.

The chain links TRBV6-1 to TRBJ2-7; TCRdb's D call of TRBD1 is untestable without DNA. The CDR3 contains 15 residues. Germline lookup yields CDR1 MNHNS and CDR2 SASEGT. Here the CDR3 reads CASRPGTADLSEQYF.

The chain joins TRBV28 to TRBJ2-5; TCRdb picks TRBD1, but there is no DNA to check that call. The length of the CDR3 is 14 residues. Germline assignment: CDR1 MDHEN and CDR2 SYDVKM. The CDR3 region is CASRIQGVGETQYF.

The chain is built from TRBV27 and TRBJ2-1; there is no DNA to check the TCRdb D call of TRBD2. Germline-derived CDR1 and CDR2 are MNHEY and SMNVEV (reference sequence). This CDR3 contains 16 residues. The CDR3 is CASSFGTSGGGNEQFF.

The chain uses TRBV5-1 and TRBJ1-1; TCRdb's D gene call, TRBD1, goes unchecked for lack of DNA. The CDR3 is made up of 14 amino acids. The germline V gene encodes CDR1 SGHRS and CDR2 YFSETQ. CDR3 in amino acids: CASSLTGVNTEAFF. The whole variable domain, filled in from reference TRBV5-1 and TRBJ1-1, reads KAGVTQTPRYLIKTRGQQVTLSCSPISGHRSVSWYQQTPGQGLQFLFEYFSETQRNKGNFPGRFSGRQFSNSRSEMNVSTLELGDSALYLCASSLTGVNTEAFFGQGTRLTVV.

The V gene is TRBV4-1, the J gene TRBJ2-3; TCRdb outputs TRBD1, but without DNA this stays unchecked. CDR1 and CDR2 (germline): MGHRA, YSYEKL. This CDR3 has 15 amino acids. CDR3 amino acids: CASSQAGTGVDTQYF.